What follows are 26 T cell receptor beta chains derived from one specimen sequenced in a study of blood T cell repertoires in COVID-19. Clones were sequenced by immunoSEQ multiplex PCR, and TCRdb holds only the in-frame ones, with some missing. This sample yields 300,000 to 350,000 clones, of which about 90% are seen a single time; about 0.94% belongs to the top ten. Sequencing was done on a sample of PBMCs or T cells enriched from blood (not recorded which). The origin of the receptors is a woman in her 30s who had been exposed to COVID-19.

The chain combines TRBV6-6 with TRBJ2-5, with 11 bases lining up with TRBD1. The ends lost 6 bases at V and 4 bases at J; junction bases unmatched: 7. Germline V gene sequence: CDR1 MNHNY, CDR2 SVGAGI (reference sequence). The CDR3 spans 15 residues. This CDR3 reads CASRWGQGVGETQYF. CDR3 nucleotides: TGTGCCAGCAGATGGGGACAGGGGGTCGGAGAGACCCAGTACTTC.

The V call is TRBV18, the J call TRBJ2-1; 7 positions agree with TRBD1. V was clipped by 2 bases and J by 5 bases; unmatched bases: 0. Germline V CDR1 and CDR2: KGHSH, LQKENI. This CDR3 spans 13 amino acids. Here the CDR3 DNA reads TGTGCCAGCTCACCAGACAGGGACAATGAGCAGTTCTTC. This codes for CASSPDRDNEQFF.

The table lists this clone with a count of one. V usage is TRBV5-1 and J usage is TRBJ2-5; 14 nucleotides match TRBD2. The CDR3 totals 17 residues. The V gene end was trimmed by 0 bases and the J gene end by 5 bases; junction bases not matched to a gene: 6. Germline V gene lookup returns CDR1 SGHRS and CDR2 YFSETQ. CDR3: CASSLGGLAGVGETQYF. DNA of the CDR3: TGCGCCAGCAGCTTGGGGGGACTAGCGGGAGTTGGTGAGACCCAGTACTTC.

This chain uses TRBV7-9 with TRBJ1-1; D possibly corresponds to TRBD1 (6 bases). The CDR3 loop spans 16 amino acids. Germline CDR1 is SEHNR and CDR2 is FQNEAQ (reference sequence). The germline V and J ends were trimmed by 2 bases and 0 bases, with 13 bases remaining between them. The chain's CDR3 is CASSLRTANMNTEAFF. The DNA of the CDR3 is TGTGCCAGCAGCTTAAGGACAGCTAATATGAACACTGAAGCTTTCTTT.

The CDR3: CASQRAGNQPQHF. The CDR3 region has the DNA TGTGCCAGCCAGCGTGCGGGCAATCAGCCCCAGCATTTT. The rearrangement joins TRBV6-5 to TRBJ1-5; D gene uncertain. From germline, CDR1 is MNHEY and CDR2 SVGAGI. The CDR3 runs to 13 residues. V dropped 8 bases and J dropped 2 bases, with 10 bases sitting between them.

V usage is TRBV18 and J usage is TRBJ1-2, with D perhaps matching TRBD1 (5 bases). The CDR3 runs to 13 residues. The germline V gene has CDR1 KGHSH and CDR2 LQKENI. V was trimmed by 2 bases and J by 4 bases, leaving 8 bases between them. The CDR3 region has the DNA TGTGCCAGCTCACCAGCAGGGATCTATGGCTACACCTTC. It encodes CASSPAGIYGYTF.

CDR3 sequence: CATSRGDRDYGYTF. The DNA for the CDR3 is TGTGCCACCAGCAGAGGGGACAGGGACTATGGCTACACCTTC. The rearrangement joins TRBV15 to TRBJ1-2, with 9 nucleotides matching TRBD1. CDR1 and CDR2 (germline): LNHNV, YYDKDF (reference sequence). The CDR3 is made up of 14 amino acids. Trimming at V came to 1 base and at J to 3 bases, leaving 0 bases not matched to a gene.

V and J are TRBV5-1 and TRBJ1-2, with 7 nucleotides matching TRBD1. The junction had 1 base not matched to a gene; V was cut back by 4 bases and J by 1 base. The CDR3 extends over 13 amino acids. The germline V gene encodes CDR1 SGHRS and CDR2 YFSETQ. The CDR3 loop is CASSRDSNYGYTF. In nucleotides, the CDR3 is TGCGCCAGCAGCCGGGACAGTAACTATGGCTACACCTTC.

This sequence joins TRBV3-1 (or the pseudogene TRBV3-2) and TRBJ1-2; 8 nucleotides align to TRBD1. V trimming: 7 bases; J trimming: 8 bases; junction bases outside the gene matches: 12. Germline V gene lookup returns CDR1 LGHDT and CDR2 YNNKEL (reference sequence). CDR3 length: 14 residues. In DNA form, the CDR3 reads TGTGCCAGCATGCTATCTCAGGGGGCGGTCGGCTACACCTTC. Translation: CASMLSQGAVGYTF.

V and J are TRBV9 and TRBJ2-2; 8 positions match TRBD1. Germline CDR1 and CDR2: SGDLS and YYNGEE. J was trimmed by 4 bases and V by 3 bases; bases with no gene match: 14. The CDR3 loop spans 18 amino acids. CDR3 sequence (DNA): TGTGCCAGCAGCGAGGGGCTCCGGGACAGGTTTACCACCGGGGAGCTGTTTTTT. Its protein product is CASSEGLRDRFTTGELFF.

The chain carries TRBV28 and TRBJ2-3, with 7 nucleotides matching TRBD2. The CDR3 is 14 amino acids. Germline assignment: CDR1 MDHEN and CDR2 SYDVKM. J was trimmed by 5 bases and V by 4 bases; bases with no gene match: 6. CDR3 protein: CASSWAGEVDTQYF. CDR3 nucleotides: TGTGCCAGCAGTTGGGCGGGAGAGGTAGATACGCAGTATTTT.

This sequence joins TRBV18 and TRBJ2-7, with a tentative D call TRBD2 (6 bases). The CDR3 is 13 amino acids. Deletions cut 6 bases from V and 6 bases from J, with 15 bases between. CDR1 is KGHSH, CDR2 LQKENI, per germline. CDR3 bases: TGTGCCAGCTCTACTCACCGGGAGACCGAGCAGTACTTC. Amino acid sequence: CASSTHRETEQYF.

The chain links TRBV5-8 to TRBJ1-1; 8 bases match TRBD1. V trimming: 3 bases; J trimming: 1 base; junction bases outside the gene matches: 5. In germline, CDR1 is SGHTS, CDR2 YDEGEE. This CDR3 region has 15 residues. The CDR3 here is CASSWKGQANTEAFF. For the CDR3, the DNA is TGTGCCAGCAGCTGGAAGGGACAGGCGAACACTGAAGCTTTCTTT.

CDR3 amino acids: CASSTHTDRSYEQYF. CDR3 in DNA: TGTGCCAGCAGCACCCACACCGACAGGTCCTACGAGCAGTACTTC. The chain couples TRBV21-1 to TRBJ2-7; the table's D call TRBD1 went unverified against the DNA. TRBV21-1 is noted as a pseudogene. CDR3 size: 15 residues.

V is TRBV12-3 or TRBV12-4 and J is TRBJ1-2, with D unresolved. V was clipped by 6 bases and J by 2 bases, with 7 bases between them. This CDR3 contains 12 residues. CDR3 region: CASRTENYGYTF. CDR3 coding DNA: TGTGCCAGCAGGACGGAGAACTATGGCTACACCTTC.

The chain has TRBV2 and TRBJ1-5; 8 nucleotides agree with TRBD1. The germline gives CDR1 SNHLY, CDR2 FYNNEI. After removal of 3 bases from V and 1 base from J, the junction contained 5 bases not matched to a gene. The CDR3 is made up of 16 amino acids. CDR3 loop: CASSDRTGTSNQPQHF. The CDR3 DNA reads as TGTGCCAGCAGTGACCGGACAGGGACGAGCAATCAGCCCCAGCATTTT.

The rearrangement links TRBV19 to TRBJ1-1; the D gene is possibly TRBD1 (5 bases). CDR1 LNHDA and CDR2 SQIVND come from the germline V gene (reference sequence). The V end was cut by 3 bases, the J end by 6 bases, with 14 bases between. CDR3 size: 14 residues. Here the CDR3 DNA reads TGTGCCAGTAGTATTTTAGCGGGGGAGCCTGAAGCTTTCTTT. It translates to CASSILAGEPEAFF.

The chain uses TRBV5-1 and TRBJ1-2; D might be TRBD1 (5 bases). The CDR3 runs to 14 residues. The V and J ends lost 0 bases and 6 bases respectively, with 12 bases between them. Germline-derived CDR1 and CDR2 are SGHRS and YFSETQ. CDR3 sequence reads: CASSLGGAKDGYTF. The CDR3 nucleotides read TGCGCCAGCAGCTTGGGGGGCGCGAAGGATGGCTACACCTTC.

CDR3 sequence reads: CASSYGAGNQPQHF. CDR3 DNA: TGTGCCAGCAGTTACGGGGCAGGCAATCAGCCCCAGCATTTT. The chain combines TRBV6-5 with TRBJ1-5; TRBD1 is a possible D gene (5 bases). Germline values: CDR1 MNHEY, CDR2 SVGAGI. The length of the CDR3 is 14 residues. Trimming cost V 2 bases and J 2 bases, with 7 bases left between them.

This chain links TRBV7-3 with TRBJ2-3; 7 bases align to TRBD2. Germline lookup yields CDR1 SGHTA and CDR2 FQGTGA. The ends lost 5 bases at V and 0 bases at J; junction bases unmatched: 2. The CDR3 sequence is 14 residues long. CDR3 residues: CASSASGSTDTQYF. CDR3 DNA sequence: TGTGCCAGCAGCGCTAGCGGAAGCACAGATACGCAGTATTTT.

V and J are TRBV20-1 and TRBJ2-3; a weak D match, TRBD1 (5 bases). This CDR3 contains 10 residues. V was pared by 6 bases and J by 8 bases, with 9 bases between. Per germline, CDR1 DFQATT and CDR2 SNEGSKA (reference sequence). The CDR3 protein is CSAKQGTQYF. As DNA, the CDR3 is TGCAGTGCAAAGCAGGGTACGCAGTATTTT.

This rearrangement joins TRBV5-1 to TRBJ2-7; 10 bases are shared with TRBD1. Trimming removed 2 bases from V and 5 bases from J; junction bases left unmatched: 10. The CDR3 consists of 16 residues. CDR1 and CDR2 from the germline V gene are SGHRS and YFSETQ. CDR3 protein: CASSLNRDRGRDEQYF. The CDR3, as DNA: TGCGCCAGCAGCTTAAACCGGGACAGGGGTCGGGACGAGCAGTACTTC.

This clone was found once. V usage is TRBV29-1 and J usage is TRBJ1-1; 8 bases are shared with TRBD1. CDR3 length: 13 residues. Germline trimming cut 6 bases from V and 1 base from J; bases unmatched to any gene: 4. Germline CDR1 reads SQVTM; CDR2 reads ANQGSEA. This CDR3 reads CSVGDRGNTEAFF. The DNA for the CDR3 is TGCAGCGTGGGAGACAGGGGGAACACTGAAGCTTTCTTT.

This rearrangement joins TRBV5-1 to TRBJ1-1; TRBD1 is a possible D gene (6 bases). The ends were cut back, 4 bases at V and 3 bases at J, with 13 bases in the middle. The germline V gene has CDR1 SGHRS and CDR2 YFSETQ. The CDR3 runs 14 residues. CDR3 in amino acids: CASSLKQGYTEAFF. The DNA of the CDR3 is TGCGCCAGCAGCCTCAAACAGGGCTACACTGAAGCTTTCTTT.

Concerning this clone itself: Other nucleotide sequences in the sample specify the same CDR3. The rearrangement uses TRBV5-8 and TRBJ2-3; 11 positions match TRBD2. Per the germline V gene, CDR1 is SGHTS and CDR2 is YDEGEE. V shed 3 bases and J 3 bases; nucleotides not matched to a gene: 3. The CDR3 contains 15 residues. CDR3 residues: CASSYGTSGTDTQYF. The CDR3 DNA follows: TGTGCCAGCAGCTACGGGACTAGCGGTACAGATACGCAGTATTTT.

The V call is TRBV29-1, the J call TRBJ2-1; 7 nucleotides match TRBD1. Germline-derived CDR1 and CDR2 are SQVTM and ANQGSEA. The junction had 12 bases not matched to a gene; V was cut back by 6 bases and J by 1 base. This CDR3 has 16 residues. CDR3 DNA sequence: TGCAGCGTGCGAACCCCGGGACAGACTTCCTACAATGAGCAGTTCTTC. It codes for CSVRTPGQTSYNEQFF.